This T cell receptor beta chain was found in a study of blood T cells in healthy people across ages. Whole-study context: Using template switching, researchers captured about one barcoded beta molecule for each two T cells.

V shed 5 bases and J shed 0 bases, with 23 bases lying between them. The CDR3 consists of 18 residues. Germline V gives CDR1 SEHNR, CDR2 FQNEAQ (reference sequence). This clonotype was observed at least ten times. Combining a sample-barcoded 5' primer with a J-beta primer mix, a second PCR ran for roughly 7 to 12 cycles. TCRdb reprocessed the 5' RACE reads with MiXCR, giving one entry per CDR3 protein. The sample carries about 700,000 distinct CDR3 sequences, approximately 30% recorded once. J is TRBJ2-7 and V is TRBV7-9; D uncertain. The TCR comes from a woman of 80 years or more in good health. The specimen sequenced was blood. The CDR3 protein is CASSPKISLSQSSYEQYF. The CDR3 DNA follows: TGTGCCAGCAGCCCCAAAATTAGTCTCTCTCAGAGCTCCTACGAGCAGTACTTC.